The rows below give T cell receptor beta chains drawn from one sample of a study of somatic mutations in cytotoxic T cells in rheumatoid arthritis. Profiling relied on immunoSEQ multiplex PCR, and the TCRdb table lists in-frame clones only, not all of them. The data show some 20,000 clones, with around 67% seen just once and approximately 20% held by the top ten. The sample comprised CD8+ T cells sorted from blood. The receptors were sampled from an adult with rheumatoid arthritis. Each CDR3 is given with its conserved first and last residue. The order of the fields is clone size, D gene, V gene, J gene, CDR3 DNA, CDR3 protein. A D gene is named only where the DNA matches it firmly. Clone size is stated in some rows and not others, as once, few, many or a class when expanded.

>NA|TRBD1|TRBV10-1|TRBJ2-1
TGCGCCAGCAGTGAAGTAGGACAGGGGGCCTACAATGAGCAGTTCTTC
CASSEVGQGAYNEQFF
>once|NA|TRBV7-3|TRBJ2-4
TGTGCCAGCAGCTCCCGGGACTCCGCCGGCAAAAACATTCAGTACTTC
CASSSRDSAGKNIQYF
>few|NA|TRBV4-1|TRBJ2-3
TGCGCCAGCAGCTCCTCGAGCACAGATACGCAGTATTTT
CASSSSSTDTQYF
>NA|NA|TRBV6-5|TRBJ1-1
TGTGCCAGCAGGCCCCGGGTGAACACTGAAGCTTTCTTT
CASRPRVNTEAFF
>NA|NA|TRBV6-1|TRBJ2-7
TGTGCCACCAGAGTGGGTTACGAGCAGTACTTC
CATRVGYEQYF
>few|NA|TRBV23-1|TRBJ1-2
TGCGCCAGCAGTCCTTTACCCCGTCATTGGTCATATGGCTACACCTTC
CASSPLPRHWSYGYTF
>NA|NA|TRBV9|TRBJ2-1
TGTGCCAGCAGCCCGAGAAGGATTTACAATGAGCAGTTCTTC
CASSPRRIYNEQFF
>NA|NA|TRBV18|TRBJ2-7
TGTGCCAGCTCACCGGTAGCAACAGGGACAGGACTAGCTCTGAACGAGCAGTACTTC
CASSPVATGTGLALNEQYF
>NA|NA|TRBV4-1|TRBJ1-5
TGCGCCAGCAGCCACGGGAGGGCTGGCAATCAGCCCCAGCATTTT
CASSHGRAGNQPQHF
>NA|NA|TRBV11-2|TRBJ2-2
TGTGCCAGCAGCTCCGCGGGGGCTGACACCGGGGAGCTGTTTTTT
CASSSAGADTGELFF
>few|NA|TRBV5-4|TRBJ2-7
TGTGCCAGCAGCCGCAGAGAGCTTAACGAGCAGTACTTC
CASSRRELNEQYF
>NA|TRBD1|TRBV5-4|TRBJ1-1
TGTGCCAGCAGCTTGGCAGGGGGGAACACTGAAGCTTTCTTT
CASSLAGGNTEAFF
>few|NA|TRBV9|TRBJ1-1
TGTGCCAGCAGCCCGAGGGGGGGCTCTGAAGCTTTCTTT
CASSPRGGSEAFF
>NA|NA|TRBV19|TRBJ1-5
TGTGCCAGTGATACCTACCCCGGGACAACCAATCAGCCCCAGCATTTT
CASDTYPGTTNQPQHF
>NA|TRBD1|TRBV10-3|TRBJ2-3
TGTGCCATCAGTGTTGGTCAGGGGGTATATACGCAGTATTTT
CAISVGQGVYTQYF
>NA|NA|TRBV2|TRBJ1-2
TGTGCCAGCAGTGAGGGGCCGAGCTTAGTTTATGGCTACACCTTC
CASSEGPSLVYGYTF
>few|NA|TRBV7-9|TRBJ2-1
TGTGCCAGCAGCCCCGGGACATTTTTTCGGTTCTTC
CASSPGTFFRFF
>NA|NA|TRBV9|TRBJ2-5
TGTGCCAGCAGCGTAGCGAGGGGTGAGACCCAGTACTTC
CASSVARGETQYF
>NA|NA|TRBV10-3|TRBJ1-6
TGTGCCATCCCCGAAAACGATAATTCACCCCTCCACTTT
CAIPENDNSPLHF
>NA|NA|TRBV4-1|TRBJ1-3
TGCGCCAGCAGCCAAGATGGGGCATTCTCTGGAAACACCATATATTTT
CASSQDGAFSGNTIYF
>NA|TRBD1|TRBV5-6|TRBJ1-1
TGTGCCAGCAGCTTACCGGCCAGGGGGTCGAACACTGAAGCTTTCTTT
CASSLPARGSNTEAFF
>NA|TRBD1|TRBV9|TRBJ1-4
TGTGCCAGCAGCGAGGGACAGGGTAACGAAAAACTGTTTTTT
CASSEGQGNEKLFF
>NA|TRBD1|TRBV27|TRBJ2-7
TGTGCCAGCAGTATGACAGGGTACGAGCAGTACTTC
CASSMTGYEQYF
>NA|TRBD2|TRBV7-9|TRBJ2-2
TGTGCCAGCAGGAGTAGGCGGGGGGCGCAGGACACCGGGGAGCTGTTTTTT
CASRSRRGAQDTGELFF
>few|NA|TRBV7-9|TRBJ2-5
TGTGCCAGCAGCTGGCCAGCAGTACAGCAAGAGACCCAGTACTTC
CASSWPAVQQETQYF
>NA|TRBD1|TRBV9|TRBJ2-1
TGTGCCAGCAGCGCGACGGGACAGCTATACAATGAGCAGTTCTTC
CASSATGQLYNEQFF
>NA|TRBD2|TRBV27|TRBJ2-3
TGTGCCAGCAGTTTGCTAAGCGGGGGGGAAGGAGATACGCAGTATTTT
CASSLLSGGEGDTQYF
>NA|TRBD1|TRBV28|TRBJ2-5
TGTGCCAGCAGTTTAGGGACAGCTTGGGAGACCCAGTACTTC
CASSLGTAWETQYF
>NA|NA|TRBV11-2|TRBJ1-1
TGTGCCAGCAGCTTAGTTGGGGCTGAAGCTTTCTTT
CASSLVGAEAFF
>NA|NA|TRBV7-8|TRBJ2-3
TGTGCCAGCAGTCCTGGGATCGAGGGAACAGATACGCAGTATTTT
CASSPGIEGTDTQYF
>NA|NA|TRBV5-6|TRBJ1-2
TGTGCCAGCAGCTTCTACGTGGCCATCTATGGCTACACCTTC
CASSFYVAIYGYTF
>NA|NA|TRBV11-3|TRBJ1-1
TGTGCCAGCAGCTTAGGGGGCCTGACTGAAGCTTTCTTT
CASSLGGLTEAFF
>NA|NA|TRBV9|TRBJ1-1
TGTGCCAGCAGCGCCTTTCCCGAAATGGAGACCACTGAAGCTTTCTTT
CASSAFPEMETTEAFF
>few|NA|TRBV27|TRBJ2-2
TGTGCCAGCAGTCTGCAGTTGACCGGGGAGCTGTTTTTT
CASSLQLTGELFF
>few|NA|TRBV6-5|TRBJ2-7
TGTGCCAGCAGTCCTCAGGGTAGCGAGCAGTACTTC
CASSPQGSEQYF
>few|NA|TRBV2|TRBJ1-1
TGTGCCAGCAGTTCTAACACTGAAGCTTTCTTT
CASSSNTEAFF
>NA|NA|TRBV7-9|TRBJ2-6
TGTGCCAGCAGCCTCTTTAGCTCTGGGGCCAACGTCCTGACTTTC
CASSLFSSGANVLTF
>NA|TRBD1|TRBV5-1|TRBJ2-1
TGCGCCAGCAGCCCGGGACAGGGGGTCAATGAGCAGTTCTTC
CASSPGQGVNEQFF
>NA|NA|TRBV27|TRBJ2-7
TGTGCCAGCAGTGAAACAGGGCTCTACGAGCAGTACTTC
CASSETGLYEQYF
>NA|NA|TRBV2|TRBJ2-7
TGTGCCAGCAGTGAGATTGTGACCTACTACGAGCAGTACTTC
CASSEIVTYYEQYF
>NA|NA|TRBV11-2|TRBJ2-5
TGTGCCAGCACCATACTAGTTTCCCAAGAGACCCAGTACTTC
CASTILVSQETQYF
>NA|TRBD1|TRBV6-1|TRBJ1-5
TGTGCCAGCAGTGAAGGGACAGGGTATCAGCCCCAGCATTTT
CASSEGTGYQPQHF
>few|NA|TRBV4-3|TRBJ2-2
TGCGCCAGCAGCCAAGATTGGCCACCCACAAACACCGGGGAGCTGTTTTTT
CASSQDWPPTNTGELFF
>NA|NA|TRBV29-1|TRBJ2-5
TGCAGCGTTAGAACAGGGATTCAAGAGACCCAGTACTTC
CSVRTGIQETQYF
>NA|NA|TRBV15|TRBJ1-4
TGTGCCACCAGCAGAGAGGACAGCTCGAATGAAAAACTGTTTTTT
CATSREDSSNEKLFF